This T cell receptor beta chain was recorded in a study of early T cells in non-severe SARS-CoV-2 infection. Broader study findings: Comparison of clonotypes with VDJdb favored anti-spike CD8 responses while missing private and CD4 specificities.

Individual cDNA molecules received unique molecular identifiers. TCRdb itself ran the 5' RACE reads through MiXCR, one entry per CDR3 protein. The sample carries about 11,000 distinct CDR3 sequences, around 4.9% recorded once. The V end was cut by 5 bases, the J end by 1 base, with 15 bases between. This CDR3 comprises 15 residues. CDR1 is SGHKS and CDR2 is YYEKEE in the germline V gene (reference sequence). This clonotype was recorded at least ten times. What it recognizes is unknown. Material: whole blood. The chain combines TRBV5-5 with TRBJ1-1; a possible D gene is TRBD1 (6 bases). This clonotype was sampled from an adult who was a healthcare worker with PCR-confirmed SARS-CoV-2 infection or an uninfected control (not recorded which). CDR3 nucleotide sequence: TGTGCCAGCAGTTTGACGGGGGCAGGGAACACTGAAGCTTTCTTT. Translated, it gives CASSLTGAGNTEAFF.